Listed below are T cell receptor beta chains from one sample, sequenced in a study of blood T cell repertoires in COVID-19. The table came from immunoSEQ multiplex PCR; TCRdb's copy has only in-frame clones and leaves some out. The data contain 50,000 to 55,000 clones, about four fifths of them singletons. Sequencing input: peripheral blood. All receptors come from a man at least 80 years old with COVID-19, enrolled during active disease. The CDR3 runs from the conserved cysteine through the conserved F or W.

v_call	j_call	cdr3_aa
TRBV6-5	TRBJ1-6	CASSSGGASYNSPLHF
TRBV5-6	TRBJ2-3	CASSFRDTTDTQYF
TRBV7-2	TRBJ2-1	CASSSAPLASFF
TRBV18	TRBJ1-1	CASSPLQMNTEAFF
TRBV19	TRBJ1-1	CASSIVAVNTEAFF
TRBV11-2	TRBJ1-2	CASSFGDSGGYTF
TRBV7-7	TRBJ2-2	CASSFSGRTSTGELFF
TRBV6-1	TRBJ2-1	CASSEGSGQHDEQFF
TRBV9	TRBJ1-6	CASSPSGEPNSPLHF
TRBV19	TRBJ2-3	CASSILAGQGDTQYF
TRBV10-3	TRBJ1-6	CAIRPSAGTGGSPLHF
TRBV3-1/TRBV3-2	TRBJ2-1	CASSHHRLPGLYNEQFF
TRBV7-9	TRBJ1-2	CASSSQGYYGYTF
TRBV6-5	TRBJ1-1	CASSYSSMNTEAFF
TRBV19	TRBJ2-1	CASSIGAGVITEQFF